The clone carrying this T cell receptor beta chain was observed a few times. Together with a sample-barcoded 5' primer, a J-beta primer mix was included in a second PCR lasting about 6 to 11 cycles. In TCRdb, the 5' RACE reads were re-called with MiXCR into one record per CDR3 protein. This table has 1.5 million to 2 million distinct CDR3 sequences, roughly 50% appearing once. The sample originates from a study of blood T cells in healthy people across ages. The V end was cut by 6 bases, the J end by 6 bases, with 12 bases between. CDR1 is ENHRY and CDR2 is SYGVKD in the germline V gene. CDR3 length: 13 amino acids.

The sequenced sample consisted of blood. The receptor was isolated from a woman aged 35 to 49 in good health. The rearrangement uses TRBV10-3 and TRBJ2-1, with D tentatively TRBD1 or TRBD2 (5 bases each). The CDR3 here is CAIRQGAGNEQFF. The CDR3, as DNA: TGTGCCATCAGGCAGGGAGCTGGCAATGAGCAGTTCTTC.